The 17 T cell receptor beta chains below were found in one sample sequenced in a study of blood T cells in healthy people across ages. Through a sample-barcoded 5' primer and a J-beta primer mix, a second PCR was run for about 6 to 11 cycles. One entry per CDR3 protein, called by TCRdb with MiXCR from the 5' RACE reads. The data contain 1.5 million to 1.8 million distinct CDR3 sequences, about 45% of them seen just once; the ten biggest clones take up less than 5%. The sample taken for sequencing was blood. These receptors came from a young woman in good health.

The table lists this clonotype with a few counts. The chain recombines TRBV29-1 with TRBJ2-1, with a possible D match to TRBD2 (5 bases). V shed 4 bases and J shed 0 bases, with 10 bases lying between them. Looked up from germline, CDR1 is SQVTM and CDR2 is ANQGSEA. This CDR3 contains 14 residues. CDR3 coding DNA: TGCAGCGTTGCGGCCGGGGACTCCTACAATGAGCAGTTCTTC. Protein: CSVAAGDSYNEQFF.

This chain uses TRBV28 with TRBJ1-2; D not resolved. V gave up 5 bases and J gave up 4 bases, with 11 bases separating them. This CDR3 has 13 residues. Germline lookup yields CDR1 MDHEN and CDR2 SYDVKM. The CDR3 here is CASSVGKTYGYTF. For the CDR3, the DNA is TGTGCCAGCAGTGTTGGGAAAACCTATGGCTACACCTTC.

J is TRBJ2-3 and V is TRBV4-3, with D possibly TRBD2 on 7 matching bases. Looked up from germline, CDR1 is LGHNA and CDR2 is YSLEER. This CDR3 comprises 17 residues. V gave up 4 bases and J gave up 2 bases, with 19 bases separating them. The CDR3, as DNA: TGCGCCAGCAGCCTCCGGGTGGGGGGGGGCTTCACAGATACGCAGTATTTT. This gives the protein CASSLRVGGGFTDTQYF.

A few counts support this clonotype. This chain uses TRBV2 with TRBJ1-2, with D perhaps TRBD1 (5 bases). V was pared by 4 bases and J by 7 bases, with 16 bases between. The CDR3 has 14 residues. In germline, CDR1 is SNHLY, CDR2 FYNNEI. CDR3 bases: TGTGCCAGCAGTGCGACGGTTCCGGGGGGTGGCTACACCTTC. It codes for CASSATVPGGGYTF.

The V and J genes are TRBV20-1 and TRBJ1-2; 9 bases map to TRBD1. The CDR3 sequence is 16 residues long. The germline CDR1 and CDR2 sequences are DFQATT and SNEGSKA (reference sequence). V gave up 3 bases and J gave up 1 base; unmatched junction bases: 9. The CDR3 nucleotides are TGCAGTGCTAGTGGGGGCGGGACAGGGTTTAACTATGGCTACACCTTC. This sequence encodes CSASGGGTGFNYGYTF.

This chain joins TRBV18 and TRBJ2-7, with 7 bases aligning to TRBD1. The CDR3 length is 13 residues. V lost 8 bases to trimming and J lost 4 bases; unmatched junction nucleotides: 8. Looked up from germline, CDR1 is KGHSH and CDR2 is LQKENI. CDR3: CASLKTGTYEQYF. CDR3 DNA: TGTGCCAGCCTCAAGACAGGGACGTACGAGCAGTACTTC.

CDR3 DNA sequence: TGCAGTGCTAGAGATCTTAAGACTCAATCCTACGAGCAGTACTTC. Amino acids: CSARDLKTQSYEQYF. The chain employs TRBV20-1 and TRBJ2-7, with D unclear. This CDR3 has 15 residues. Between the trimmed V and J ends, which lost 0 bases and 1 base, there was a span of 13 bases. Per the germline V gene, CDR1 is DFQATT and CDR2 is SNEGSKA (reference sequence).

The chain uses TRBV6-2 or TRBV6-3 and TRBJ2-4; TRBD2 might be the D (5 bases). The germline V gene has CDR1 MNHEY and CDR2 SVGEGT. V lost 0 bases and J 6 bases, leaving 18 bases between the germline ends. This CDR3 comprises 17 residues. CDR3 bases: TGTGCCAGCAGTTACTCTCTAAGCAGCTCCGGACTAAACATTCAGTACTTC. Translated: CASSYSLSSSGLNIQYF.

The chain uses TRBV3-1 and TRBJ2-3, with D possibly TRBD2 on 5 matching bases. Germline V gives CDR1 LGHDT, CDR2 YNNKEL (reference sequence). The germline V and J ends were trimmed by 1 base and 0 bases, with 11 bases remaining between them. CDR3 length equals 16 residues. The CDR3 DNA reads TGTGCCAGCAGCCAAGGAGCGGACCTTAGCACAGATACGCAGTATTTT. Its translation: CASSQGADLSTDTQYF.

This CDR3 is CASSQERTEESPLHF. The CDR3 bases are TGCGCCAGCAGCCAAGAACGGACGGAGGAATCACCCCTCCACTTT. The chain is built from TRBV4-3 and TRBJ1-6; D is uncertain. The CDR3 is made up of 15 amino acids. The germline V gene encodes CDR1 LGHNA and CDR2 YSLEER. Trimming cost V 0 bases and J 10 bases, with 13 bases left between them.

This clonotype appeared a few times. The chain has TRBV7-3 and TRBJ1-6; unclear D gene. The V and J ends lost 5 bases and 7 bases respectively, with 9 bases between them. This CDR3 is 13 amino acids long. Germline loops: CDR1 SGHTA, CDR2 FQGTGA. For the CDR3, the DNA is TGTGCCAGCAGCGTTAGGGCCAATTCACCCCTCCACTTT. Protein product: CASSVRANSPLHF.

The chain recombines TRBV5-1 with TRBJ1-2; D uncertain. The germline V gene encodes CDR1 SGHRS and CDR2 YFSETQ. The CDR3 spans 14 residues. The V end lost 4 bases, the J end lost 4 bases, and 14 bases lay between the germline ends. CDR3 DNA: TGCGCCAGCAGCCCGGATCTTGGCAGCTATGGCTACACCTTC. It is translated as CASSPDLGSYGYTF.

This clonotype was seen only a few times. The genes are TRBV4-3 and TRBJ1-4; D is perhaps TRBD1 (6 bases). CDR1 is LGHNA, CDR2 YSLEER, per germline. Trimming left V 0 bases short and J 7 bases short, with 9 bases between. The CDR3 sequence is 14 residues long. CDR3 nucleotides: TGCGCCAGCAGCCAAGACACAGGGATTGAAAAACTGTTTTTT. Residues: CASSQDTGIEKLFF.

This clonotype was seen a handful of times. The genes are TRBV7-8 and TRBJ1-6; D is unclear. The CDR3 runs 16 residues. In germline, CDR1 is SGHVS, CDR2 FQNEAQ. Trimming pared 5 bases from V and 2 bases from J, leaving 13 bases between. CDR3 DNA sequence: TGTGCCAGCAGCGGTCGGACGGAGACCTATAATTCACCCCTCCACTTT. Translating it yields CASSGRTETYNSPLHF.

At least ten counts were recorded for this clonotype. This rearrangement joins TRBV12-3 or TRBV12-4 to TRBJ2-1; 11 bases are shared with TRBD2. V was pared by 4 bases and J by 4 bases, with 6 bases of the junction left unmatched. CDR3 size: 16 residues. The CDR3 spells CASSYMTSGTYNEQFF. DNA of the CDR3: TGTGCCAGCAGTTACATGACTAGCGGGACATACAATGAGCAGTTCTTC.

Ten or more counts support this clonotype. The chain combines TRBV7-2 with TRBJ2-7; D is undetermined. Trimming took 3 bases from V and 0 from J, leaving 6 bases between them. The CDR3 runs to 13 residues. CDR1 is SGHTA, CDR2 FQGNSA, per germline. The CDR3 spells CASSLWDSYEQYF. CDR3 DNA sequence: TGTGCCAGCAGCTTGTGGGACTCCTACGAGCAGTACTTC.

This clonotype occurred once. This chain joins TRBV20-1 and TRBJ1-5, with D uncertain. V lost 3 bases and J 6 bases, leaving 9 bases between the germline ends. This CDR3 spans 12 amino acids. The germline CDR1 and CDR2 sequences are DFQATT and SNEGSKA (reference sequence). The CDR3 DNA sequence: TGCAGTGCTAGGGCTCCGGGTCAGCCCCAGCATTTT. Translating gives CSARAPGQPQHF.